This TCR beta chain was captured by sequencing in a study of blood T cell repertoires in COVID-19. Study as a whole: The United States, Italy and Spain provided the acute and convalescent COVID-19 samples.

Germline lookup yields CDR1 SGDLS and CDR2 YYNGEE. There are 12 residues in the CDR3. The V gene end was trimmed by 3 bases and the J gene end by 9 bases; junction bases not matched to a gene: 2. Sequenced by immunoSEQ multiplex PCR; TCRdb stores in-frame clones only, minus some. This table holds fewer than 200,000 clones, approximately 85% found once. The V gene is TRBV9, the J gene TRBJ2-2; 7 nucleotides align to TRBD1. This TCR came from a man aged 35 to 55 who had recovered from COVID-19. The sequenced sample consisted of peripheral blood. CDR3 sequence (DNA): TGTGCCAGCAGCGAGGGGGCCCGGGAGCTGTTTTTT. Protein product: CASSEGARELFF.